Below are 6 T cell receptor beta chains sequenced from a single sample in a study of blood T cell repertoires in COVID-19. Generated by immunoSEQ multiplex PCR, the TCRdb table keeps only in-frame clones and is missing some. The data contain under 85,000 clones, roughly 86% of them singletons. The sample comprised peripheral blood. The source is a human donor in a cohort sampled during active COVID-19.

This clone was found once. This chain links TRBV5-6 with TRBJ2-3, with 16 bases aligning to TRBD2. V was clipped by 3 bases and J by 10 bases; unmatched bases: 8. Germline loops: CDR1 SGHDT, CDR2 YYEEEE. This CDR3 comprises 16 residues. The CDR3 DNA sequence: TGTGCCAGCAGCTCTTGGGGACTAGCGGGGGGGCGCCCGCAGTATTTT. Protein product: CASSSWGLAGGRPQYF.

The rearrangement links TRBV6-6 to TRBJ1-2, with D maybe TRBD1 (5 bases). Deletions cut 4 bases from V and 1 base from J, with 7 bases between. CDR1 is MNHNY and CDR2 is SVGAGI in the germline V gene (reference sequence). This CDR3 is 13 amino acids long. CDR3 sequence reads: CASSLDSNYGYTF. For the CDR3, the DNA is TGTGCCAGCAGTTTAGACAGTAACTATGGCTACACCTTC.

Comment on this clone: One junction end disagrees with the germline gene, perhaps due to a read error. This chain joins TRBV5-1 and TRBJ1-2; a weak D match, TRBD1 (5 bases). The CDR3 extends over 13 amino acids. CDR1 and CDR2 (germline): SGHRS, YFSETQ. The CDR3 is CASSSGFTTANFF. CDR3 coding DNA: TGCGCCAGCAGCTCCGGGTTTACGACAGCAAACTTCTTC.

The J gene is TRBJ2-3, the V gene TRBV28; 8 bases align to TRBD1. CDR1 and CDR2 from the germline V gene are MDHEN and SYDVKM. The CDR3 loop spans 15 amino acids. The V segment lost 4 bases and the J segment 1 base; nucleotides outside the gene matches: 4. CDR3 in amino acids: CASSSGQAGTDTQYF. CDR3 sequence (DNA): TGTGCCAGCAGTTCGGGACAGGCGGGCACAGATACGCAGTATTTT. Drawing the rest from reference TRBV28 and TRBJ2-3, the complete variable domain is DVKVTQSSRYLVKRTGEKVFLECVQDMDHENMFWYRQDPGLGLRLIYFSYDVKMKEKGDIPEGYSVSREKKERFSLILESASTNQTSMYLCASSSGQAGTDTQYFGPGTRLTVL.

The CDR3 DNA is TGTGCCAGCAGCCCTCGCACTAGCGGCAACACAGATACGCAGTATTTT. Translating it yields CASSPRTSGNTDTQYF. This sequence joins TRBV9 and TRBJ2-3, with TRBD2 matching over 8 bases. The germline V gene encodes CDR1 SGDLS and CDR2 YYNGEE. This CDR3 has 16 residues. The junction had 9 bases not matched to a gene; V was cut back by 4 bases and J by 2 bases. The whole variable domain, remainder taken from reference TRBV9 and TRBJ2-3, is DSGVTQTPKHLITATGQRVTLRCSPRSGDLSVYWYQQSLDQGLQFLIQYYNGEERAKGNILERFSAQQFPDLHSELNLSSLELGDSALYFCASSPRTSGNTDTQYFGPGTRLTVL.

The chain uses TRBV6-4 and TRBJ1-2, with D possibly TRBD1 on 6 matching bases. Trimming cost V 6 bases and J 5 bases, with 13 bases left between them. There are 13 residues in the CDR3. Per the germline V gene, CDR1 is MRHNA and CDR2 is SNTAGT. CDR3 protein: CASRQGPLYGYTF. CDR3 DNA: TGTGCCAGCAGACAGGGCCCCCTTTATGGCTACACCTTC.